These 29 T cell receptor beta chains came from one sample sequenced in a study of chemoradiotherapy in HPV16-positive cancers. Assay used: immunoSEQ multiplex PCR; TCRdb lists only in-frame clones, some missing. The sample has over 900 clones; about 76% are singletons. The sequencing used tumor tissue, collected from a patient who underwent chemoradiotherapy. Receptor source: a human donor with HPV-associated anogenital cancer.

A single count supports this clone. The chain has TRBV23-1 and TRBJ2-1, with D maybe TRBD2 (5 bases). TRBV23-1 has ORF status, its function being uncertain. The CDR3 spans 16 residues. Trimming shortened V by 7 bases and J by 0 bases, and 16 bases separated the two germline ends. The CDR3 protein is CASISWRPSSYNEQFF. CDR3 in DNA: TGCGCCAGCATTTCCTGGAGGCCGAGCTCCTACAATGAGCAGTTCTTC.

This clone was picked up a small number of times. The chain carries TRBV2 and TRBJ2-7, with D unresolved. The germline V and J ends were trimmed by 6 bases and 7 bases, with 10 bases remaining between them. Germline V gene data show CDR1 as SNHLY and CDR2 as FYNNEI. The CDR3 consists of 11 residues. CDR3 protein: CASRLFEEQYF. DNA for the CDR3: TGTGCCAGCAGGTTATTTGAGGAGCAGTACTTC.

This chain connects TRBV11-2 to TRBJ2-2; weak D call: TRBD2 (6 bases). Germline V CDR1 and CDR2: SGHAT, FQNNGV. The length of the CDR3 is 13 residues. The germline V and J ends were trimmed by 3 bases and 6 bases, with 8 bases remaining between them. The CDR3 sequence: CASSFREAGELFF. CDR3 bases: TGTGCCAGCAGCTTTAGGGAGGCCGGGGAGCTGTTTTTT. Combining the CDR3 with reference TRBV11-2 and TRBJ2-2 gives the whole variable domain EAGVAQSPRYKIIEKRQSVAFWCNPISGHATLYWYQQILGQGPKLLIQFQNNGVVDDSQLPKDRFSAERLKGVDSTLKIQPAKLEDSAVYLCASSFREAGELFFGEGSRLTVL.

The V gene is TRBV9, the J gene TRBJ2-1; 9 bases match TRBD2. The trim removed 0 bases at V and 0 bases at J, leaving 7 bases unmatched. The CDR3 length is 18 residues. Germline loops: CDR1 SGDLS, CDR2 YYNGEE. CDR3 sequence (DNA): TGTGCCAGCAGCGTAGGGCTAGCGGGATTAAGCTCCTACAATGAGCAGTTCTTC. This translates into CASSVGLAGLSSYNEQFF.

The gene calls are TRBV6-5 and TRBJ1-5; D may be TRBD1 (5 bases). Trimming shortened V by 2 bases and J by 9 bases, and 11 bases separated the two germline ends. Germline lookup yields CDR1 MNHEY and CDR2 SVGAGI. The CDR3 consists of 13 residues. DNA for the CDR3: TGTGCCAGCAGTTACCTGACCGGGGGGCCCCAGCATTTT. Translating gives CASSYLTGGPQHF.

This clone was seen once. This chain uses TRBV5-4 with TRBJ2-7; D remains ambiguous. The CDR3 totals 14 residues. Germline V gene data show CDR1 as SGHNT and CDR2 as YYREEE (reference sequence). Trimming left V 4 bases short and J 0 bases short, with 11 bases between. In nucleotides, the CDR3 is TGTGCCAGCAGCCCCGAGCCCCGCTCCTACGAGCAGTACTTC. This sequence encodes CASSPEPRSYEQYF.

In DNA form, the CDR3 reads TGTGCCAGCAGCTTAGCACTTCGGGATGAGCAGTTCTTC. Protein: CASSLALRDEQFF. The chain employs TRBV7-2 and TRBJ2-1; D gene uncertain. CDR3 length: 13 residues. Trimming pared 0 bases from V and 8 bases from J, leaving 8 bases between. The germline gives CDR1 SGHTA, CDR2 FQGNSA.

There are a few counts of this clone. The chain joins TRBV1 to TRBJ2-7; whether TRBD1, the table's D call, matches the DNA was not checked. TRBV1 is given as a pseudogene. The CDR3 spans 15 residues. For the CDR3, the DNA is TGCACCAGCAGCCAAGATGGGCAGGGGACGTACGAGCAGTACTTC. The encoded protein is CTSSQDGQGTYEQYF.

This clone was recorded a few times. V and J are TRBV29-1 and TRBJ2-5; no clear D. CDR1 and CDR2 (germline): SQVTM, ANQGSEA. The CDR3 covers 12 residues. The V end was cut by 4 bases, the J end by 2 bases, with 8 bases between. Here the CDR3 reads CSVVLLQETQYF. The CDR3 DNA reads as TGCAGCGTTGTCCTCCTACAAGAGACCCAGTACTTC.

This clone appeared a few times. The chain carries TRBV5-1 and TRBJ1-3, with unresolved D. The CDR3 has 15 residues. Germline lookup yields CDR1 SGHRS and CDR2 YFSETQ. V was pared by 2 bases and J by 0 bases, with 9 bases between. CDR3 DNA: TGCGCCAGCAGCTTATGGACGGCCTCTGGAAACACCATATATTTT. Its translation: CASSLWTASGNTIYF.

The CDR3: CATSRDRSGRDTDTQYF. Here the CDR3 DNA reads TGTGCCACCAGCAGAGACCGAAGCGGGAGGGACACAGATACGCAGTATTTT. The V and J genes are TRBV15 and TRBJ2-3, with 10 bases matching TRBD2. Germline trimming cut 0 bases from V and 2 bases from J; bases unmatched to any gene: 5. Looked up from germline, CDR1 is LNHNV and CDR2 is YYDKDF (reference sequence). There are 17 residues in the CDR3. Based on the CDR3 plus reference TRBV15 and TRBJ2-3, the full variable domain is DAMVIQNPRYQVTQFGKPVTLSCSQTLNHNVMYWYQQKSSQAPKLLFHYYDKDFNNEADTPDNFQSRRPNTSFCFLDIRSPGLGDTAMYLCATSRDRSGRDTDTQYFGPGTRLTVL.

This sequence joins TRBV18 and TRBJ2-6, with D uncertain. There are 12 residues in the CDR3. The ends were cut back, 4 bases at V and 9 bases at J, with 7 bases in the middle. Germline CDR1 reads KGHSH; CDR2 reads LQKENI. CDR3 DNA: TGTGCCAGCTCACGGTTTGGCAACGTCCTGACTTTC. It encodes CASSRFGNVLTF.

The CDR3 nucleotides read TGTGCCAGCAGCTCGGATATCCCTGCTGAGCAGTTCTTC. Amino acids: CASSSDIPAEQFF. J is TRBJ2-1 and V is TRBV7-7; D unclear. Trimming removed 4 bases from V and 9 bases from J, with 13 bases in between. The CDR3 has 13 amino acids. Looked up from germline, CDR1 is SSHAT and CDR2 is FNYEAQ (reference sequence). Filled out from reference TRBV7-7 and TRBJ2-1, the complete variable domain reads GAGVSQSPRYKVTKRGQDVTLRCDPISSHATLYWYQQALGQGPEFLTYFNYEAQPDKSGLPSDRFSAERPEGSISTLTIQRTEQRDSAMYRCASSSDIPAEQFFGPGTRLTVL.

This chain uses TRBV6-6 with TRBJ1-2; D is possibly TRBD1 (5 bases). In germline, CDR1 is MNHNY, CDR2 SVGAGI (reference sequence). Trimming removed 0 bases from V and 4 bases from J, with 12 bases in between. The CDR3 has 15 residues. The CDR3 is CASSYSGERAYGYTF. The CDR3 coding sequence is TGTGCCAGCAGTTACTCGGGGGAGCGGGCCTATGGCTACACCTTC.

The chain combines TRBV19 with TRBJ2-3; possibly TRBD1 for D (6 bases). Per the germline V gene, CDR1 is LNHDA and CDR2 is SQIVND (reference sequence). V was clipped by 5 bases and J by 8 bases, with 11 bases between them. CDR3 length: 12 residues. The CDR3, as DNA: TGTGCCAGTAGTTCCGACAGGCCTACGCAGTATTTT. Its protein product is CASSSDRPTQYF.

The rearrangement joins TRBV27 to TRBJ1-4; D call uncertain. The CDR3 consists of 14 residues. The V end was cut by 4 bases, the J end by 5 bases, with 11 bases between. Germline CDR1 MNHEY, CDR2 SMNVEV (reference sequence). CDR3 amino acids: CASSSRGSNEKLFF. The CDR3 nucleotides are TGTGCCAGCAGTTCCAGAGGATCAAATGAAAAACTGTTTTTT.

The gene calls are TRBV6-5 and TRBJ2-5; a weak D match, TRBD2 (5 bases). The tail of the sequence fits TRBJ2-7 better, so the J call may be wrong. Germline values: CDR1 MNHEY, CDR2 SVGAGI. The CDR3 extends over 14 amino acids. The CDR3, as DNA: TGTGCCAGCAGCTTCCGAGACTACTCCTACGAGCAGTACTTC. Its translation: CASSFRDYSYEQYF.

The chain recombines TRBV6-5 with TRBJ1-2, with 10 bases fitting TRBD1. The CDR3 sequence is 14 residues long. Germline CDR1 and CDR2: MNHEY and SVGAGI. The junction had 7 bases not matched to a gene; V was cut back by 5 bases and J by 7 bases. The CDR3: CASSEGQGNVGYTF. The CDR3 region has the DNA TGTGCCAGCAGTGAGGGACAGGGGAACGTTGGCTACACCTTC.

The chain joins TRBV15 to TRBJ1-4, with unresolved D. The CDR3 has 14 residues. The V end lost 0 bases, the J end lost 6 bases, and 8 bases lay between the germline ends. The germline V gene has CDR1 LNHNV and CDR2 YYDKDF (reference sequence). The CDR3 spells CATSRDFGDEKLFF. The CDR3 DNA is TGTGCCACCAGCAGAGATTTCGGGGATGAAAAACTGTTTTTT.

J is TRBJ2-1 and V is TRBV5-5, with 8 bases aligning to TRBD2. From germline, CDR1 is SGHKS and CDR2 YYEKEE (reference sequence). V shed 4 bases and J 4 bases; nucleotides not matched to a gene: 10. This CDR3 spans 16 amino acids. This CDR3 reads CASSGERELVYNEQFF. The CDR3 coding sequence is TGTGCCAGCAGCGGAGAGCGGGAGTTAGTTTACAATGAGCAGTTCTTC.

The chain employs TRBV5-1 and TRBJ2-7; 16 bases are shared with TRBD2. The CDR3 sequence is 17 residues long. CDR1 SGHRS and CDR2 YFSETQ come from the germline V gene. J lost 6 bases, V lost 4 bases, and 10 bases had no gene match. DNA for the CDR3: TGCGCCAGCAGCCCCCCGGGACTAGCGGGGGGGCCGGTCGAGCAGTACTTC. Amino acids: CASSPPGLAGGPVEQYF.

This clone showed up just a few times. V is TRBV19 and J is TRBJ1-2, with 8 bases identical to TRBD1. The CDR3 is 14 amino acids. V shed 5 bases and J 2 bases; nucleotides not matched to a gene: 4. Germline-derived CDR1 and CDR2 are LNHDA and SQIVND (reference sequence). CDR3 nucleotide sequence: TGTGCCAGTAGTCCCCGGACAGGGAACTATGGCTACACCTTC. It translates to CASSPRTGNYGYTF.

This sequence joins TRBV5-4 and TRBJ1-2; 8 bases are a match to TRBD1. The CDR3 is 14 amino acids. V lost 4 bases, J lost 7 bases, and 9 bases stayed unmatched. The germline V gene encodes CDR1 SGHNT and CDR2 YYREEE (reference sequence). CDR3 sequence (DNA): TGTGCCAGCAGCCGGGGACAGGACAATAGTGGCTACACCTTC. Protein product: CASSRGQDNSGYTF.

This sequence joins TRBV6-6 and TRBJ1-2; a weak D match, TRBD1 (5 bases). CDR3 length equals 14 residues. Germline V gene sequence: CDR1 MNHNY, CDR2 SVGAGI (reference sequence). Trimming removed 5 bases from V and 8 bases from J, with 18 bases in between. The CDR3 sequence is CASSDGTPGGGYTF. The CDR3 bases are TGTGCCAGCAGTGACGGGACTCCCGGCGGAGGCTACACCTTC.

This rearrangement joins TRBV19 to TRBJ2-7; 8 bases line up with TRBD1. V shed 3 bases, J shed 0 bases, and the junction held 4 bases outside the gene matches. The germline gives CDR1 LNHDA, CDR2 SQIVND (reference sequence). The CDR3 totals 15 residues. CDR3 in amino acids: CASSIAGQGSYEQYF. DNA of the CDR3: TGTGCCAGTAGTATTGCCGGACAGGGCTCCTACGAGCAGTACTTC.

This chain connects TRBV28 to TRBJ1-2, with a tentative D call TRBD1 (5 bases). The CDR3 covers 14 residues. Deletions cut 2 bases from V and 1 base from J, with 8 bases between. Germline V gene sequence: CDR1 MDHEN, CDR2 SYDVKM. CDR3 nucleotide sequence: TGTGCCAGCAGTTTACCGGGGGGTAACTATGGCTACACCTTC. Translated, it gives CASSLPGGNYGYTF.

This clone was seen just once. This chain joins TRBV28 and TRBJ2-1; 9 positions agree with TRBD1. CDR3 length: 15 residues. CDR1 and CDR2 from the germline V gene are MDHEN and SYDVKM. The V segment lost 5 bases and the J segment 7 bases; nucleotides outside the gene matches: 9. In nucleotides, the CDR3 is TGTGCCAGCAGTGATGCCGGGACAGGGACAAATGAGCAGTTCTTC. It encodes CASSDAGTGTNEQFF.

This chain connects TRBV5-6 to TRBJ1-1; a possible D gene is TRBD1 (5 bases). The length of the CDR3 is 17 residues. Germline values: CDR1 SGHDT, CDR2 YYEEEE. V lost 3 bases to trimming and J lost 5 bases, with 23 bases between them. The CDR3 nucleotides are TGTGCCAGCAGCTCTGGGACTGGCCAACGTTGGGGGACTGAAGCTTTCTTT. The encoded protein is CASSSGTGQRWGTEAFF.

The chain uses TRBV7-8 and TRBJ2-7, with 10 bases aligning to TRBD2. The CDR3 consists of 15 residues. Trimming cost V 5 bases and J 9 bases; bases outside gene matches: 13. Germline CDR1 is SGHVS and CDR2 is FQNEAQ. CDR3 nucleotide sequence: TGTGCCAGCAGCCAACCCGGGACTAGCGCCGTTGGGCAGTACTTC. It specifies CASSQPGTSAVGQYF. Together with reference TRBV7-8 and TRBJ2-7, the CDR3 gives the full variable domain: GAGVSQSPRYKVAKRGQDVALRCDPISGHVSLFWYQQALGQGPEFLTYFQNEAQLDKSGLPSDRFFAERPEGSVSTLKIQRTQQEDSAVYLCASSQPGTSAVGQYFGPGTRLTVT.